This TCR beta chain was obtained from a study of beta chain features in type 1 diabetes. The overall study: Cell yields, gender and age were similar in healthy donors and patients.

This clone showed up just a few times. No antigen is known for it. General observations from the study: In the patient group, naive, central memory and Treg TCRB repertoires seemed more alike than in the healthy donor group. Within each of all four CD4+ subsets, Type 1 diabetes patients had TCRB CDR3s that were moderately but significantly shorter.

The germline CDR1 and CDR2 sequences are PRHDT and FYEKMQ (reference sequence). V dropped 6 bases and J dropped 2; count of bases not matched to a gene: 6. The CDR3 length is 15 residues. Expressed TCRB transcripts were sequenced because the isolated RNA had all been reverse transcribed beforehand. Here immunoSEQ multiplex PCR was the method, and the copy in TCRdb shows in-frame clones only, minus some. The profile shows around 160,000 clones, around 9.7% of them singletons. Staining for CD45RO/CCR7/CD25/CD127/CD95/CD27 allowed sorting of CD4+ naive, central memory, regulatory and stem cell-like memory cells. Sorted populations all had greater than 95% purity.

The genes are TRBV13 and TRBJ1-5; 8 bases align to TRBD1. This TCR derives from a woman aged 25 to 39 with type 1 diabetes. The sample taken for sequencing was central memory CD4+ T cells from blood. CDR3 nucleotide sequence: TGTGCCAGCAGTTTCGGACAGGGAGGCAATCAGCCCCAGCATTTT. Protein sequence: CASSFGQGGNQPQHF.